This T cell receptor (beta chain) was documented in a study of cytomegalovirus exposure and HLA in healthy donors. This CDR3 region has 13 residues. V lost 0 bases to trimming and J lost 7 bases; unmatched junction nucleotides: 2. Germline CDR1 and CDR2: SGHKS and YYEKEE (reference sequence). Primers: 60 Vbeta forward and 13 Jbeta reverse. Assay: immunoSEQ multiplex PCR; the TCRdb copy retains only in-frame clones and omits some. The top ten clones hold roughly 3.2% of a sample with 100,000 or so clones, more than 65% of them seen once. This clone was counted between two and nine times. The specimen was PBMCs. The TCR sequence derives from a man under 40 in good health and CMV-seronegative. The chain combines TRBV5-5 with TRBJ1-1; 8 nucleotides match TRBD1. The CDR3 bases are TGTGCCAGCAGCTTGGGCGGACAGGGTGAAGCTTTCTTT. Translation: CASSLGGQGEAFF.